This T cell receptor beta chain was sequenced for a study of cytomegalovirus exposure and HLA in healthy donors. This clone occurred once. This CDR3 comprises 16 residues. CDR1 is MNHEY, CDR2 SVGAGI, per germline. V trimming: 4 bases; J trimming: 1 base; junction bases outside the gene matches: 7. No record exists of this donor's CMV serostatus. The PCR made use of 60 Vbeta and 13 Jbeta primers. Here immunoSEQ multiplex PCR was the method, and the copy in TCRdb shows in-frame clones only, minus some. The data show under 20,000 clones, less than 85% seen once. This clonotype was sampled from a human donor in good health. The sample comprised PBMCs. The J gene is TRBJ2-3, the V gene TRBV6-5, with 8 bases that match TRBD2. CDR3 sequence: CASSFLRGARTDTQYF. CDR3 DNA: TGTGCCAGCAGTTTCCTGCGGGGGGCTCGCACAGATACGCAGTATTTT.